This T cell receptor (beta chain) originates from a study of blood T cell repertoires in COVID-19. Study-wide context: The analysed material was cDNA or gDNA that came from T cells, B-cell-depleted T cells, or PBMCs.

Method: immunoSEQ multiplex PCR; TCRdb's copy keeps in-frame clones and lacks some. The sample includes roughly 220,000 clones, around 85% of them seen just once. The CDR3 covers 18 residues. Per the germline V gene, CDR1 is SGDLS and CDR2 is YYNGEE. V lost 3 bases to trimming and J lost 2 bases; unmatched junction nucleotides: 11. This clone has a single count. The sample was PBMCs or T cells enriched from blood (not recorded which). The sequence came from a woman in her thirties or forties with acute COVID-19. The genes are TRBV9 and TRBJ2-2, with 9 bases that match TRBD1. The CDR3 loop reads CASSERGTGNINTGELFF. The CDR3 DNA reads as TGTGCCAGCAGCGAAAGAGGGACAGGGAACATTAACACCGGGGAGCTGTTTTTT.